The clone carrying this T cell receptor (beta chain) was seen more than once but under ten times. The CDR3 is made up of 13 amino acids. Trimming stripped 3 bases from V and 10 bases from J, with 13 bases between. Germline V gives CDR1 DFQATT, CDR2 SNEGSKA (reference sequence). The data were obtained in a study of vaccination and CD4 T cells after COVID-19. TCRdb analysed the PCR reads with MiXCR anew, one entry per CDR3 protein. The data hold some 18,000 distinct CDR3 sequences, with about 62% observed a single time. The rearrangement links TRBV20-1 to TRBJ1-6; no definite D call. The origin of this receptor is a human donor who had recovered from COVID-19. The source was CD4+ T cells from blood, collected before SARS-CoV-2 vaccination. The CDR3 coding sequence is TGCAGTGCTAGCACCGGCCCCCGGTCACCCCTCCACTTT. This sequence encodes CSASTGPRSPLHF.